The 27 T cell receptor beta chains presented below share a single source sample, sequenced in a study of shared clonotypes between healthy human individuals (dated by TCRdb to 2018 to 2020). Receptors were amplified or captured by the immunoSEQ multiplex PCR assay. Here the immuneACCESS table is served through TCRdb, limited to in-frame sequences with V and J called. Missing clones are a known gap in these copies; in checked studies unresolved V genes cover under half, and the rest lacks a known reason. This sample holds about 490,000 clones; 76% were observed only once. The ten top clones hold 10% to 15% of the sample. Sequencing input: PBMCs. These receptors were collected from a woman aged 40 to 49 in good health. Some clones in this sample may be carry-over from other donors' samples.

The rearrangement joins TRBV7-6 to TRBJ2-5; TRBD2 matches 8 bases. Germline CDR1 SGHVS, CDR2 FNYEAQ. With 3 bases clipped from V and 5 bases from J, the junction kept 5 bases outside the gene matches. The CDR3 contains 14 residues. This CDR3 is CASSFPGLGETQYF. CDR3 nucleotide sequence: TGTGCCAGCAGCTTCCCGGGACTAGGGGAGACCCAGTACTTC.

The chain uses TRBV5-6 and TRBJ1-2; D is unclear. V shed 0 bases and J shed 2 bases, with 11 bases lying between them. Germline V CDR1 and CDR2: SGHDT, YYEEEE. The CDR3 has 15 residues. The DNA for the CDR3 is TGTGCCAGCAGCTTGGGGCGGAACCGCAACTATGGCTACACCTTC. Residues: CASSLGRNRNYGYTF.

V usage is TRBV28 and J usage is TRBJ1-5, with D uncertain. Germline V gene lookup returns CDR1 MDHEN and CDR2 SYDVKM. The CDR3 extends over 11 amino acids. The V gene lost 5 bases and the J gene lost 3 bases, with 2 bases spanning the gap. CDR3 amino acids: CASSDNQPQHF. As DNA, the CDR3 is TGTGCCAGCAGTGACAATCAGCCCCAGCATTTT. The full variable domain, completed using reference TRBV28 and TRBJ1-5, is DVKVTQSSRYLVKRTGEKVFLECVQDMDHENMFWYRQDPGLGLRLIYFSYDVKMKEKGDIPEGYSVSREKKERFSLILESASTNQTSMYLCASSDNQPQHFGDGTRLSIL.

V and J are TRBV30 and TRBJ2-1; TRBD2 might be the D (6 bases). Germline assignment: CDR1 GTSNPN and CDR2 SVGIG (reference sequence). There are 13 residues in the CDR3. Trimming removed 8 bases from V and 10 bases from J, with 21 bases in between. The DNA for the CDR3 is TGTGCCAGCCACCGGGACGGGGGTTGGGAGCAGTTCTTC. As protein: CASHRDGGWEQFF.

The chain uses TRBV5-1 and TRBJ1-1; D is perhaps TRBD1 (5 bases). This CDR3 has 16 amino acids. Germline CDR1 is SGHRS and CDR2 is YFSETQ. Trimming took 2 bases from V and 5 from J, leaving 19 bases between them. CDR3 nucleotide sequence: TGCGCCAGCAGCTTCGATCGTGCGGGGGAGAGGACTGAAGCTTTCTTT. This codes for CASSFDRAGERTEAFF.

This chain uses TRBV5-8 with TRBJ2-1; D unresolved. Germline V gives CDR1 SGHTS, CDR2 YDEGEE. This CDR3 contains 11 residues. V was clipped by 4 bases and J by 8 bases, with 7 bases between them. CDR3 DNA sequence: TGTGCCAGCAGCGTCCGGGATGAGCAGTTCTTC. It is translated as CASSVRDEQFF.

J is TRBJ1-4 and V is TRBV7-9; 9 nucleotides line up with TRBD1. V gave up 3 bases and J gave up 3 bases; unmatched junction bases: 14. The CDR3 has 19 amino acids. The germline CDR1 and CDR2 sequences are SEHNR and FQNEAQ (reference sequence). This CDR3 is CASSFQTWTGVVSNEKLFF. CDR3 DNA sequence: TGTGCCAGCAGCTTCCAAACGTGGACAGGGGTTGTCTCTAATGAAAAACTGTTTTTT.

The chain links TRBV7-2 to TRBJ2-5; D call uncertain. The CDR3 runs to 12 residues. Germline V gene lookup returns CDR1 SGHTA and CDR2 FQGNSA. Trimming removed 2 bases from V and 4 bases from J, with 5 bases in between. CDR3 DNA: TGTGCCAGCAGCTTATATGGAGAGACCCAGTACTTC. It specifies CASSLYGETQYF.

Details on this clone: One end of the junction varies from germline; a read error may be responsible. The V gene is TRBV5-1, the J gene TRBJ2-2; 9 bases are a match to TRBD2. Germline loops: CDR1 SGHRS, CDR2 YFSETQ. The CDR3 runs 16 residues. CDR3 residues: CASGFSREGGTGELFF. Here the CDR3 DNA reads TGCGCCAGCGGCTTTTCGCGGGAGGGAGGTACCGGGGAGCTGTTTTTT.

CDR3 in amino acids: CASSLGWGRVRNTEAFF. The DNA of the CDR3 is TGTGCCAGCAGTTTAGGCTGGGGCCGGGTAAGAAACACTGAAGCTTTCTTT. The genes are TRBV28 and TRBJ1-1; TRBD1 might be the D (5 bases). CDR1 and CDR2 from the germline V gene are MDHEN and SYDVKM. Trimming took off 2 bases at V and 2 bases at J, with 18 bases between the two ends. CDR3 length equals 17 residues.

V gene TRBV9 combines with J gene TRBJ2-3; 8 bases agree with TRBD2. This CDR3 contains 16 residues. With 0 bases clipped from V and 4 bases from J, the junction kept 7 bases outside the gene matches. Per germline, CDR1 SGDLS and CDR2 YYNGEE. In nucleotides, the CDR3 is TGTGCCAGCAGCGTAGTTGACGGGAGGGTCGCAGATACGCAGTATTTT. Amino acids: CASSVVDGRVADTQYF.

CDR3 coding DNA: TGTGCCAGCAGCGGAAGCGGCAGCACAGATACGCAGTATTTT. As protein: CASSGSGSTDTQYF. The chain joins TRBV7-3 to TRBJ2-3; possible D gene TRBD2, 5 bases. V lost 5 bases and J lost 0, with 9 bases in between. From germline, CDR1 is SGHTA and CDR2 FQGTGA. The CDR3 totals 14 residues.

On this clone: With a far larger clone one base away, a read error is the likely cause. Other DNA sequences from this sample encode an identical CDR3 as well. The chain uses TRBV6-1 and TRBJ2-7, with 8 bases fitting TRBD1. The CDR3 extends over 15 amino acids. Germline V gives CDR1 MNHNS, CDR2 SASEGT. The CDR3 nucleotides read TGTGCCAGCAGTGAAGGGGCAGGGGGCTCCTACGGGCAGTACTTC. Its translation: CASSEGAGGSYGQYF.

The J gene is TRBJ2-1, the V gene TRBV5-1; TRBD2 aligns across 10 bases. V shed 0 bases, J shed 2 bases, and the junction held 2 bases outside the gene matches. The CDR3 is 16 residues long. The V gene's germline CDR1 is SGHRS and CDR2 YFSETQ. This CDR3 is CASSLGTSGPYNEQFF. The CDR3 nucleotides are TGCGCCAGCAGCTTGGGGACTAGCGGTCCCTACAATGAGCAGTTCTTC. Looking up the rest from reference TRBV5-1 and TRBJ2-1 gives the full variable domain: KAGVTQTPRYLIKTRGQQVTLSCSPISGHRSVSWYQQTPGQGLQFLFEYFSETQRNKGNFPGRFSGRQFSNSRSEMNVSTLELGDSALYLCASSLGTSGPYNEQFFGPGTRLTVL.

To note about this clone: This sequence may be a read error, since a much larger clone differs from it by one base. Additional DNA sequences in this sample encode the identical CDR3. The chain links TRBV6-4 to TRBJ2-6; either TRBD1 or TRBD2 may supply D (5 bases each). CDR1 and CDR2 (germline): MRHNA, SNTAGT. The CDR3 runs to 15 residues. Written as DNA, the CDR3 is TGTGCCAGCAGTGACGTGGGGTCCGGGGCCAACGTACTGACTTTC. Amino acids: CASSDVGSGANVLTF.

This chain connects TRBV23-1 to TRBJ1-5; 7 bases are shared with TRBD1. TRBV23-1 is placed among ORFs of uncertain function. V trimming: 8 bases; J trimming: 7 bases; junction bases outside the gene matches: 14. The CDR3 is made up of 15 amino acids. This CDR3 is CASGRTGEGRQPQHF. The CDR3 region has the DNA TGCGCCAGCGGGCGGACAGGAGAGGGAAGACAGCCCCAGCATTTT.

The V and J genes are TRBV5-1 and TRBJ2-7, with TRBD2 matching over 8 bases. V trimming: 4 bases; J trimming: 6 bases; junction bases outside the gene matches: 12. The CDR3 runs 15 residues. The germline V gene encodes CDR1 SGHRS and CDR2 YFSETQ. The CDR3: CASSAVVAGGFEQYF. CDR3 bases: TGCGCCAGCAGCGCCGTGGTGGCGGGAGGCTTCGAGCAGTACTTC.

The J gene is TRBJ2-7, the V gene TRBV18; maybe TRBD1 (6 bases). Trimming removed 5 bases from V and 3 bases from J, with 23 bases in between. Germline CDR1 reads KGHSH; CDR2 reads LQKENI. This CDR3 is built from 17 residues. The CDR3 sequence: CASSYGPVGGVNYEQYF. In DNA form, the CDR3 reads TGTGCCAGCTCATATGGCCCAGTTGGGGGCGTTAACTACGAGCAGTACTTC.

This clone was seen a handful of times. The V and J genes are TRBV27 and TRBJ2-7, with a weak D call TRBD2 (6 bases). Per the germline V gene, CDR1 is MNHEY and CDR2 is SMNVEV (reference sequence). Trimming took off 0 bases at V and 3 bases at J, with 18 bases between the two ends. The length of the CDR3 is 17 residues. The CDR3 DNA follows: TGTGCCAGCAGTTTATCGGGACTGGCCCTAAGCAGCTACGAGCAGTACTTC. Its protein product is CASSLSGLALSSYEQYF.

With respect to this clone: This sequence may be a read error, since a much larger clone differs from it by one base. The gene calls are TRBV5-6 and TRBJ2-3; 10 bases match TRBD1. Germline trimming cut 3 bases from V and 11 bases from J; bases unmatched to any gene: 9. This CDR3 is built from 14 residues. Germline CDR1 SGHDT, CDR2 YYEEEE. The CDR3 coding sequence is TGTGCCAGCAGCTCCTCGACAGGGGGCTTCGGGCAGTATTTT. Protein: CASSSSTGGFGQYF. The whole variable domain, remainder taken from reference TRBV5-6 and TRBJ2-3, is DAGVTQSPTHLIKTRGQQVTLRCSPKSGHDTVSWYQQALGQGPQFIFQYYEEEERQRGNFPDRFSGHQFPNYSSELNVNALLLGDSALYLCASSSSTGGFGQYFGPGTRLTVL.

This chain links TRBV9 with TRBJ2-3; 11 bases agree with TRBD2. The germline gives CDR1 SGDLS, CDR2 YYNGEE. The CDR3 runs 18 residues. V was clipped by 0 bases and J by 0 bases; unmatched bases: 6. CDR3 bases: TGTGCCAGCAGCGTAGGTGCTAGCGGGAGGATTAGCACAGATACGCAGTATTTT. Translated, it gives CASSVGASGRISTDTQYF.

The genes are TRBV27 and TRBJ2-1; D is uncertain. V shed 7 bases and J shed 6 bases, with 16 bases lying between them. Germline lookup yields CDR1 MNHEY and CDR2 SMNVEV (reference sequence). CDR3 size: 14 residues. The CDR3 here is CASTGGGNFNEQFF. In DNA, the CDR3 is TGTGCCAGCACCGGCGGTGGAAATTTCAATGAGCAGTTCTTC.

The CDR3, as DNA: TGTGCCAGCAGCGTGGGACAGGGGTTTAACAATGAGCAGTTCTTC. Translating it yields CASSVGQGFNNEQFF. This chain connects TRBV2 to TRBJ2-1; 10 bases line up with TRBD1. The CDR3 runs to 15 residues. The junction had 7 bases not matched to a gene; V was cut back by 6 bases and J by 5 bases. Germline CDR1 is SNHLY and CDR2 is FYNNEI. Complete variable domain (other parts from reference TRBV2 and TRBJ2-1): EPEVTQTPSHQVTQMGQEVILRCVPISNHLYFYWYRQILGQKVEFLVSFYNNEISEKSEIFDDQFSVERPDGSNFTLKIRSTKLEDSAMYFCASSVGQGFNNEQFFGPGTRLTVL.

This chain links TRBV6-5 with TRBJ2-2; 9 nucleotides line up with TRBD1. Losses at the gene ends were 4 bases for V and 7 bases for J; bases not matched to a gene: 7. The CDR3 has 15 amino acids. The germline CDR1 and CDR2 sequences are MNHEY and SVGAGI. CDR3 in amino acids: CASSSRQGGIGELFF. The DNA for the CDR3 is TGTGCCAGCAGTTCCCGACAGGGGGGGATCGGGGAGCTGTTTTTT.

This clone came up once. The chain couples TRBV11-3 to TRBJ2-1, with D unresolved. V lost 0 bases and J lost 13, with 19 bases in between. This CDR3 has 15 residues. In germline, CDR1 is SGHNT, CDR2 YENEEA. The CDR3 reads CASSLDAVANRAQFF. In DNA, the CDR3 is TGTGCCAGCAGCTTAGACGCCGTAGCTAACCGAGCACAGTTCTTC. The complete variable domain, with remaining parts taken from reference TRBV11-3 and TRBJ2-1, reads EAGVVQSPRYKIIEKKQPVAFWCNPISGHNTLYWYLQNLGQGPELLIRYENEEAVDDSQLPKDRFSAERLKGVDSTLKIQPAELGDSAVYLCASSLDAVANRAQFFGPGTRLTVL.

The chain has TRBV7-6 and TRBJ2-1; the D gene is possibly TRBD2 (5 bases). This CDR3 has 15 residues. V shed 1 base and J shed 7 bases, with 14 bases lying between them. Germline lookup yields CDR1 SGHVS and CDR2 FNYEAQ. CDR3 DNA sequence: TGTGCCAGCAGCTTAGTCGGTCAGGAGGCTAATGAGCAGTTCTTC. This encodes CASSLVGQEANEQFF.

This clone appeared a few times. The chain uses TRBV5-1 and TRBJ2-7; D is uncertain. CDR3 size: 15 residues. Deletions cut 2 bases from V and 6 bases from J, with 18 bases between. Germline V lookup: CDR1 SGHRS, CDR2 YFSETQ. CDR3 protein: CASSFRGLEGREQYF. The CDR3 DNA follows: TGCGCCAGCAGCTTTAGAGGTCTCGAAGGTCGCGAGCAGTACTTC.